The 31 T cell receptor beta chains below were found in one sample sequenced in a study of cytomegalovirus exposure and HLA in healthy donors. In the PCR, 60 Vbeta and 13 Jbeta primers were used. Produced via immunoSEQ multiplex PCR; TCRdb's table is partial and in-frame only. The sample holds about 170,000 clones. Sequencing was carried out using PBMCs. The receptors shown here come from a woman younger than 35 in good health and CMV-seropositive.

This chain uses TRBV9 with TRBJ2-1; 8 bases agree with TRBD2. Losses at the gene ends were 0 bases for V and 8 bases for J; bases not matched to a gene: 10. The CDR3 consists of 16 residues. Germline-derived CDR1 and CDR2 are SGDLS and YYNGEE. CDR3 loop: CASSVAGGAVRDEQFF. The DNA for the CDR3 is TGTGCCAGCAGCGTAGCCGGGGGGGCGGTAAGGGATGAGCAGTTCTTC.

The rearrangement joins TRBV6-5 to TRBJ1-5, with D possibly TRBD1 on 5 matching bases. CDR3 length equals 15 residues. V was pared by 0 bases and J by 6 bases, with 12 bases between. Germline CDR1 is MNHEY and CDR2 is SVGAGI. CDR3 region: CASSYSGTGSQPQHF. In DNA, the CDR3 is TGTGCCAGCAGTTACTCGGGTACAGGATCTCAGCCCCAGCATTTT.

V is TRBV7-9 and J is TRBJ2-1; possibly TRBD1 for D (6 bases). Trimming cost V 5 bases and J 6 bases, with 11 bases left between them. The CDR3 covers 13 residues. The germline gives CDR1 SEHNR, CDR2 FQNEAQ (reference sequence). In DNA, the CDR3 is TGTGCCAGCAGCCCGCGCAGGGGCAATGAGCAGTTCTTC. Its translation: CASSPRRGNEQFF.

This chain's CDR3 is CASGLIHSLELFF. The CDR3 DNA reads TGTGCTAGTGGTTTGATCCACAGCCTTGAGCTGTTTTTT. V is TRBV12-5 and J is TRBJ2-2; D is uncertain. Deletions cut 2 bases from V and 11 bases from J, with 12 bases between. This CDR3 spans 13 amino acids. Germline CDR1 and CDR2: LGHNT and FRNRAP.

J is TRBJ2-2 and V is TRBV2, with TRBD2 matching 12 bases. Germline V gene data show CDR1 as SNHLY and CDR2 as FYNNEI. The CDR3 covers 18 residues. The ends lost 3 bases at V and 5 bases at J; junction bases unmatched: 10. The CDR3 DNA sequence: TGTGCCAGCAGTGATTCAGCTAGCGGGAGGGCCAAAACCGGGGAGCTGTTTTTT. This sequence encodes CASSDSASGRAKTGELFF.

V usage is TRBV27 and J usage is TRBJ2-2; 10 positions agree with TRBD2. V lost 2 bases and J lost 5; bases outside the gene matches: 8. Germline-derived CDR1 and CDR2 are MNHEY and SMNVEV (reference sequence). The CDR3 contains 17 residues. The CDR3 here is CASSLLAGVSSTGELFF. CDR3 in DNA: TGTGCCAGCAGTTTACTAGCGGGAGTGAGCAGTACCGGGGAGCTGTTTTTT.

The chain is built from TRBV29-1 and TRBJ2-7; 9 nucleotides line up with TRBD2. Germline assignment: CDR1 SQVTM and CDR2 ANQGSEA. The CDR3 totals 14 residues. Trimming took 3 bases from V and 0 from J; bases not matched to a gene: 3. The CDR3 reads CSVDGGGASYEQYF. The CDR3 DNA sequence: TGCAGCGTTGATGGCGGGGGGGCCTCCTACGAGCAGTACTTC.

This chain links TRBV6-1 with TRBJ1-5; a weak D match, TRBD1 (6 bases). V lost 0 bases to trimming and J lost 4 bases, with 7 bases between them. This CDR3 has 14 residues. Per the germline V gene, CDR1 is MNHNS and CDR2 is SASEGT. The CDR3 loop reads CASSEAGGNQPQHF. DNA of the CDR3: TGTGCCAGCAGTGAAGCAGGGGGAAATCAGCCCCAGCATTTT.

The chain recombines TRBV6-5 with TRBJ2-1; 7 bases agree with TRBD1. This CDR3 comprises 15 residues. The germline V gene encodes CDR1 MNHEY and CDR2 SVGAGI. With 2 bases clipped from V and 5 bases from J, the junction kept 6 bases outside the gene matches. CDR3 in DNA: TGTGCCAGCAGTTACAGGGGACAGACCGACAATGAGCAGTTCTTC. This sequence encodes CASSYRGQTDNEQFF.

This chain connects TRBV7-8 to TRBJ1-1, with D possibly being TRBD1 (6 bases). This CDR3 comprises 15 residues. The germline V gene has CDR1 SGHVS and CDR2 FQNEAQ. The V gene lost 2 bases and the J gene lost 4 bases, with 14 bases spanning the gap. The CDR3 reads CASSLYQGMVTEAFF. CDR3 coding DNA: TGTGCCAGCAGCTTATATCAGGGGATGGTCACTGAAGCTTTCTTT. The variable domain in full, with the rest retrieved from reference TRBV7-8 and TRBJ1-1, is GAGVSQSPRYKVAKRGQDVALRCDPISGHVSLFWYQQALGQGPEFLTYFQNEAQLDKSGLPSDRFFAERPEGSVSTLKIQRTQQEDSAVYLCASSLYQGMVTEAFFGQGTRLTVV.

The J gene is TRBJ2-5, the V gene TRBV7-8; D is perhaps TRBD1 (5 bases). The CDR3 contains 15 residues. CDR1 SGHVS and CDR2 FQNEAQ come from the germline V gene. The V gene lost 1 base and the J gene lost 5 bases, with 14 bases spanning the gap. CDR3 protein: CASSLGPGPAETQYF. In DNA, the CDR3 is TGTGCCAGCAGCTTAGGCCCAGGGCCGGCGGAGACCCAGTACTTC.

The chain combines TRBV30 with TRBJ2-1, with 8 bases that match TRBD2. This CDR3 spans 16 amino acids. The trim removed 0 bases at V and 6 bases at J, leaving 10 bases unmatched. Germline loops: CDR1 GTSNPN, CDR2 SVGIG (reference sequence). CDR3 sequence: CAWSVVRGGPINEQFF. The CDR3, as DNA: TGTGCCTGGAGTGTAGTCCGGGGGGGCCCAATCAATGAGCAGTTCTTC.

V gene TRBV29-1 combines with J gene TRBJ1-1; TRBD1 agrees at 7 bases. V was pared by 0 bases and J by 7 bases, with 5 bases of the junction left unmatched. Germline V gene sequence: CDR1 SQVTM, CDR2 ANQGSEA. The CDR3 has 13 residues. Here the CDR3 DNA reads TGCAGCGTTGAAGAGACGGACAGGATTGAAGCTTTCTTT. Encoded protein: CSVEETDRIEAFF.

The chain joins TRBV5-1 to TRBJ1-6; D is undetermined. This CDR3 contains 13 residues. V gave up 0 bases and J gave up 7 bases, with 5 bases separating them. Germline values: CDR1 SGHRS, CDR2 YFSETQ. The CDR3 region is CASSLVENSPLHF. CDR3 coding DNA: TGCGCCAGCAGCTTGGTTGAGAATTCACCCCTCCACTTT.

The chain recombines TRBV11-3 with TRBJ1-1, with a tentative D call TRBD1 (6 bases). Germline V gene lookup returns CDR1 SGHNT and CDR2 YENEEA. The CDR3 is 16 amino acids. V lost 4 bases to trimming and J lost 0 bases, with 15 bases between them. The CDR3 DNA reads TGTGCCAGCAGCTCAAAAGACAGGCACATGAACACTGAAGCTTTCTTT. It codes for CASSSKDRHMNTEAFF. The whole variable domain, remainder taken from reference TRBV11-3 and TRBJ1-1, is EAGVVQSPRYKIIEKKQPVAFWCNPISGHNTLYWYLQNLGQGPELLIRYENEEAVDDSQLPKDRFSAERLKGVDSTLKIQPAELGDSAVYLCASSSKDRHMNTEAFFGQGTRLTVV.

CDR3 loop: CASSLRRDGLYEQYF. Here the CDR3 DNA reads TGTGCCAGCAGCTTACGGCGGGACGGGCTCTACGAGCAGTACTTC. The chain joins TRBV7-9 to TRBJ2-7; a weak D match, TRBD2 (6 bases). This CDR3 spans 15 amino acids. The ends were cut back, 2 bases at V and 3 bases at J, with 14 bases in the middle. Germline loops: CDR1 SEHNR, CDR2 FQNEAQ (reference sequence).

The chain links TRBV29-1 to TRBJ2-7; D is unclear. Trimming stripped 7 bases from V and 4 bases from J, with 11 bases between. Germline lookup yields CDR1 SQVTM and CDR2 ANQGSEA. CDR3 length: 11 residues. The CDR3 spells CSGAEEYEQYF. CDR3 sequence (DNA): TGCAGCGGCGCCGAGGAATACGAGCAGTACTTC.

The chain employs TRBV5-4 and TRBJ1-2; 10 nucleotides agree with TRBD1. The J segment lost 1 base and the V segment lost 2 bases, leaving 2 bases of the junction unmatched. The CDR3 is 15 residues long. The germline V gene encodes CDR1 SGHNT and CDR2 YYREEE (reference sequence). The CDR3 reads CASSFGDRGNYGYTF. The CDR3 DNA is TGTGCCAGCAGCTTTGGGGACAGGGGTAACTATGGCTACACCTTC.

CDR3 in DNA: TGTGCCAGCAGCTCCCCCTCTAGCGGGAGGACCCAAGAGACCCAGTACTTC. It codes for CASSSPSSGRTQETQYF. The rearrangement uses TRBV5-4 and TRBJ2-5, with 11 bases fitting TRBD2. CDR3 length: 17 amino acids. Per the germline V gene, CDR1 is SGHNT and CDR2 is YYREEE (reference sequence). The J segment lost 1 base and the V segment lost 3 bases, leaving 8 bases of the junction unmatched.

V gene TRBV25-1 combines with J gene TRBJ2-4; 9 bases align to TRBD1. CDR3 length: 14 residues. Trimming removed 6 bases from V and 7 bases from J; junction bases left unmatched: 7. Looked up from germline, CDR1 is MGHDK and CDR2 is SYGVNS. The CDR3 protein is CASSHTGTGNIQYF. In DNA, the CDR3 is TGTGCCAGCAGCCATACCGGGACAGGGAACATTCAGTACTTC.

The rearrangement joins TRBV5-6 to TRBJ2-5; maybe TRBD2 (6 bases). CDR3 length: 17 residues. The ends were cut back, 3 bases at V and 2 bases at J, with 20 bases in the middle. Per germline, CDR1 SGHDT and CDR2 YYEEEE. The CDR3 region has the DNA TGTGCCAGCAGCTCGGGGGTTATAGGTTTAGGGCAAGAGACCCAGTACTTC. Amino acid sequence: CASSSGVIGLGQETQYF.

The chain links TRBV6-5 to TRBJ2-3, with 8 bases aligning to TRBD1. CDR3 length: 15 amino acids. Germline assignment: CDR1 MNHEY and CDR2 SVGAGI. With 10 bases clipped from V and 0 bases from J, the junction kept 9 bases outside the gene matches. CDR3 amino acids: CATQFQGASTDTQYF. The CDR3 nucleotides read TGTGCCACCCAGTTTCAGGGGGCTAGCACAGATACGCAGTATTTT.

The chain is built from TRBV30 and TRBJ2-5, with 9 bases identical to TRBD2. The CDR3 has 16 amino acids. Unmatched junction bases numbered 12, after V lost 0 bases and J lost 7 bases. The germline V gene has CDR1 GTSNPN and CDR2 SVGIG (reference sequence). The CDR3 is CAWSVPKTSGEGTQYF. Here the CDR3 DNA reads TGTGCCTGGAGTGTACCTAAGACTAGCGGAGAAGGGACCCAGTACTTC.

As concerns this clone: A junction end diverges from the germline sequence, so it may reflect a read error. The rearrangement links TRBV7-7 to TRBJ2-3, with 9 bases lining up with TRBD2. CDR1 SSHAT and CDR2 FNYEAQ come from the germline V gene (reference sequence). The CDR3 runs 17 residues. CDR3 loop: CASSLGSSGGSVDTQYF. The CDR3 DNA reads TGTGCTAGCAGCTTAGGGTCCAGCGGGGGGAGCGTCGATACGCAGTATTTT.

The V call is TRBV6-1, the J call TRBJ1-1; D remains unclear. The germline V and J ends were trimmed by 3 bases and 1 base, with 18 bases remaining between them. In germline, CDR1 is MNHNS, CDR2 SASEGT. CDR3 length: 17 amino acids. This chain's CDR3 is CASSEFRGTSTNTEAFF. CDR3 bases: TGTGCCAGCAGTGAGTTTCGGGGAACCTCTACGAACACTGAAGCTTTCTTT.

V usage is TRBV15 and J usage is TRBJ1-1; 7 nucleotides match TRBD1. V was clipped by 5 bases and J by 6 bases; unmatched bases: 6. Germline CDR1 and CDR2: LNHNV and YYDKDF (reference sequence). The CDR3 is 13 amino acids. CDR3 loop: CATSQTGTAEAFF. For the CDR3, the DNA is TGTGCCACCAGCCAAACCGGGACAGCTGAAGCTTTCTTT.

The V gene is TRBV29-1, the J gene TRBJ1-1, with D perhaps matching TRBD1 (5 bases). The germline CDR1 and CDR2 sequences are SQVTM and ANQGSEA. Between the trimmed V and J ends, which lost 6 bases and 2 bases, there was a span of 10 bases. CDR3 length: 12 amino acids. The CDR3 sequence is CSVGHPNTEAFF. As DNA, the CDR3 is TGCAGCGTAGGACATCCAAACACTGAAGCTTTCTTT.

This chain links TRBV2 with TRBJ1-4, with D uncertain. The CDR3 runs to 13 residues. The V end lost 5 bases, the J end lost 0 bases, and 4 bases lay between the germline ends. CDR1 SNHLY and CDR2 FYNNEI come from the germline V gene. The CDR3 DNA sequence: TGTGCCAGCAGTCGCGCAACTAATGAAAAACTGTTTTTT. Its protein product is CASSRATNEKLFF.

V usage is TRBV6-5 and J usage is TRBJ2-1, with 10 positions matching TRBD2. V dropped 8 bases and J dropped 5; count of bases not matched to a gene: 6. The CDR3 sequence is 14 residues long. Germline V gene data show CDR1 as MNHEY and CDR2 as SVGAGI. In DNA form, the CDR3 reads TGTGCCAGCCGGAGGACTAGCGGTAACAATGAGCAGTTCTTC. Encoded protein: CASRRTSGNNEQFF.

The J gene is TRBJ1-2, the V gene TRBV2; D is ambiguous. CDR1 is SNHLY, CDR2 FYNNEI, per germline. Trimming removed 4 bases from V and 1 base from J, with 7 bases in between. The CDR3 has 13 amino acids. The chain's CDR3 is CASSGAVNYGYTF. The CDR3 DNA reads TGTGCCAGCAGTGGGGCAGTTAACTATGGCTACACCTTC.

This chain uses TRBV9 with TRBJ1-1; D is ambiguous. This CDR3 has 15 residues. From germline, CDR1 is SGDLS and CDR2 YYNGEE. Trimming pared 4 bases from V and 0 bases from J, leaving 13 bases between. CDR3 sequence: CASSSETVMNTEAFF. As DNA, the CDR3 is TGTGCCAGCAGCTCGGAAACAGTCATGAACACTGAAGCTTTCTTT.